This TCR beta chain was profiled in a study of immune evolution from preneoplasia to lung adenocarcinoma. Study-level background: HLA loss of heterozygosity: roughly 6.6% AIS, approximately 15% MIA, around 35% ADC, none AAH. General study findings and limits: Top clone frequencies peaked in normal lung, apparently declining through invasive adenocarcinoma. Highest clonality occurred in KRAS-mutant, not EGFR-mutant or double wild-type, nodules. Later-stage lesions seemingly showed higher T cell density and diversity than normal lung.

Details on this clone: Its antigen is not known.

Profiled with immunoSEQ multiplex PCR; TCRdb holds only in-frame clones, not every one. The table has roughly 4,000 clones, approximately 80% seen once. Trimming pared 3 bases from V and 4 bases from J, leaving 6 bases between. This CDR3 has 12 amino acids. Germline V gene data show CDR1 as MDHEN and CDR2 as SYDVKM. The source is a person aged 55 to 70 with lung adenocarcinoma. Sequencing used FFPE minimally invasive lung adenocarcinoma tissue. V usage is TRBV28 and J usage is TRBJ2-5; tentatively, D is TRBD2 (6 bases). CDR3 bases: TGTGCCAGCAGTTTCGGGGGAGAGACCCAGTACTTC. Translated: CASSFGGETQYF.